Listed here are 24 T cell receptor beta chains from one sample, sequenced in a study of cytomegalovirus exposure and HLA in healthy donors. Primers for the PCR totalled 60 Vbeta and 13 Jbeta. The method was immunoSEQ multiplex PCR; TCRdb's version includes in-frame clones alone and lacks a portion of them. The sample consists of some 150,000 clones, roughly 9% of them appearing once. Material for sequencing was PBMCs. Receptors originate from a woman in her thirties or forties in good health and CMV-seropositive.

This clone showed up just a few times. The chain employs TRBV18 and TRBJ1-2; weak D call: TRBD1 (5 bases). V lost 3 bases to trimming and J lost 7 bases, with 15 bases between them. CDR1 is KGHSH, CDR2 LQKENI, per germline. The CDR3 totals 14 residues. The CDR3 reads CASSPLGRGGGYTF. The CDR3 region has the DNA TGTGCCAGCTCACCCCTCGGAAGGGGAGGTGGCTACACCTTC.

The CDR3 loop reads CASSLQGRPFADTQYF. CDR3 nucleotide sequence: TGTGCCAGCAGCTTACAGGGTCGTCCCTTCGCAGATACGCAGTATTTT. The V and J genes are TRBV5-5 and TRBJ2-3; D might be TRBD1 (6 bases). The CDR3 extends over 16 amino acids. Germline V CDR1 and CDR2: SGHKS, YYEKEE (reference sequence). V was pared by 2 bases and J by 4 bases, with 17 bases between.

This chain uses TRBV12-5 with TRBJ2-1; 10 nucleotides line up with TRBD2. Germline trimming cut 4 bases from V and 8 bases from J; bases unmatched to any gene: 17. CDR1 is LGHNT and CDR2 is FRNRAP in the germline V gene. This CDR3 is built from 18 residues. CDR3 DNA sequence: TGTGCTAGTGGTTCGGGTCAATCAAGGAGCGGGGGGGCATATGAGCAGTTCTTC. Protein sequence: CASGSGQSRSGGAYEQFF.

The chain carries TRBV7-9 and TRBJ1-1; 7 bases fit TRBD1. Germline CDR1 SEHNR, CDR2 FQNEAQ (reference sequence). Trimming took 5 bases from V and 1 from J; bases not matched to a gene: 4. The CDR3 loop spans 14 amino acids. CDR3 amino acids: CASSHRDRNTEAFF. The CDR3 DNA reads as TGTGCCAGCAGCCATAGGGACAGGAACACTGAAGCTTTCTTT.

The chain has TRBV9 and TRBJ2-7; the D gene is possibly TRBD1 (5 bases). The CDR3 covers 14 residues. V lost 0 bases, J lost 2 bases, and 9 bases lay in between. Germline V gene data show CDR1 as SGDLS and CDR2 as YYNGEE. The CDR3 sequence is CASSVGTNPYEQYF. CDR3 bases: TGTGCCAGCAGCGTAGGGACAAACCCCTACGAGCAGTACTTC.

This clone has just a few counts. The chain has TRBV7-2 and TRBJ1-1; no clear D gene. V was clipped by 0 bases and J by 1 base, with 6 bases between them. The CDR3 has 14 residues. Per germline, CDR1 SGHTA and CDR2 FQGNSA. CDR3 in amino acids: CASSLALGNTEAFF. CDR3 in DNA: TGTGCCAGCAGCTTAGCGCTAGGGAACACTGAAGCTTTCTTT.

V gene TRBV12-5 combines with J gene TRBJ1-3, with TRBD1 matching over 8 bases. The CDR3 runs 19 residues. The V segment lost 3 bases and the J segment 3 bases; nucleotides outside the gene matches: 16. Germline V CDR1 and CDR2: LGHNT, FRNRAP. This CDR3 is CASGFGLDRGYSYGNTIYF. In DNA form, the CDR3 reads TGTGCTAGTGGTTTCGGGCTCGACAGGGGATATTCATATGGAAACACCATATATTTT.

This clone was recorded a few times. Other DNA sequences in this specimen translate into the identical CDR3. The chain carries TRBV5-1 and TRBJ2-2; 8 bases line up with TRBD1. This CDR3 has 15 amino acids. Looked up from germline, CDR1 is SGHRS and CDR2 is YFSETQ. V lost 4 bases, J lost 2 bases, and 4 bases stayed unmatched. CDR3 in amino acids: CASSPDRANTGELFF. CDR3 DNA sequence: TGCGCCAGCAGCCCGGACAGGGCCAACACCGGGGAGCTGTTTTTT.

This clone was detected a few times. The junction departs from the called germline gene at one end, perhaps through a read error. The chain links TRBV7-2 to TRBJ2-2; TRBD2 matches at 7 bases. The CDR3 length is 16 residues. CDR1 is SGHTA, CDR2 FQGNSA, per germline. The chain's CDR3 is CASSFAPSGNTGALFF. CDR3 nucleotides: TGTGCCAGCAGCTTCGCCCCTAGCGGAAACACCGGGGCGCTGTTTTTT.

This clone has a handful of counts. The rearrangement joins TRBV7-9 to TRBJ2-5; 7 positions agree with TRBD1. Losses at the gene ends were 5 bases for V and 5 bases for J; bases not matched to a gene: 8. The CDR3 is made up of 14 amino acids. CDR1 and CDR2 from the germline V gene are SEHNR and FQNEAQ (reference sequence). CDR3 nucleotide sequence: TGTGCCAGCAGCCCCGACAGGGCATGGGAGACCCAGTACTTC. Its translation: CASSPDRAWETQYF.

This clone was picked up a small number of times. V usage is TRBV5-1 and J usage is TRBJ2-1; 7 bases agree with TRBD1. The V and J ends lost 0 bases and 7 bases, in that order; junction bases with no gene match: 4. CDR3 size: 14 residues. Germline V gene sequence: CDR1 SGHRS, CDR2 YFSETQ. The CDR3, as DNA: TGCGCCAGCAGCTTGGGGTCACAGGGGAATGAGCAGTTCTTC. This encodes CASSLGSQGNEQFF.

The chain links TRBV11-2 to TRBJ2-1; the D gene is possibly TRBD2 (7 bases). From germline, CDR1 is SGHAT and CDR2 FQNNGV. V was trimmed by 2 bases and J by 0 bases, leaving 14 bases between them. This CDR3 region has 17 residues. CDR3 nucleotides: TGTGCCAGCAGCTTAATTAGTGGGGGGGCCTCCTACAATGAGCAGTTCTTC. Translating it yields CASSLISGGASYNEQFF.

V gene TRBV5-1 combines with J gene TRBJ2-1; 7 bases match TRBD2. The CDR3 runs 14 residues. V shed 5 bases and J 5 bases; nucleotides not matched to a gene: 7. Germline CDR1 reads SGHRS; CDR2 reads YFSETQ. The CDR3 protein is CASRLATSDNEQFF. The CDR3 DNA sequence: TGCGCCAGCAGACTAGCGACTTCCGACAATGAGCAGTTCTTC.

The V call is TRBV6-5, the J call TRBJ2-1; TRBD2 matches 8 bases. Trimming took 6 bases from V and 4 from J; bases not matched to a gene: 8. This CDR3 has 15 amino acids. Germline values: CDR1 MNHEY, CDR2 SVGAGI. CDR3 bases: TGTGCCAGCAGCCTTACGACGGGGGGGTACAATGAGCAGTTCTTC. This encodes CASSLTTGGYNEQFF.

The CDR3 protein is CASRPDSGNEQFF. In nucleotides, the CDR3 is TGTGCCAGCAGGCCCGACTCTGGCAATGAGCAGTTCTTC. The rearrangement joins TRBV2 to TRBJ2-1; no firm D call. V lost 6 bases and J 6 bases, leaving 12 bases between the germline ends. Germline values: CDR1 SNHLY, CDR2 FYNNEI. CDR3 length: 13 amino acids.

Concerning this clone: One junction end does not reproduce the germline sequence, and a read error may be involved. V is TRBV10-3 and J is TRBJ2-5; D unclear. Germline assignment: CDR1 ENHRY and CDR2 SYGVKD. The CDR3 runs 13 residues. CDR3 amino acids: CAISELAQEAQYF. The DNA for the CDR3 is TGTGCCATCAGTGAGTTAGCCCAAGAGGCCCAGTACTTC.

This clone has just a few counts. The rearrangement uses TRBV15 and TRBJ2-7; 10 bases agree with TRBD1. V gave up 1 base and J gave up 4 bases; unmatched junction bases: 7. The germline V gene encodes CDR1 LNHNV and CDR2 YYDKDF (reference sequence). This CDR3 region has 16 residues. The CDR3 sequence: CATSRVVGQGGYEQYF. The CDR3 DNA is TGTGCCACCAGCAGAGTTGTCGGACAGGGGGGTTACGAGCAGTACTTC.

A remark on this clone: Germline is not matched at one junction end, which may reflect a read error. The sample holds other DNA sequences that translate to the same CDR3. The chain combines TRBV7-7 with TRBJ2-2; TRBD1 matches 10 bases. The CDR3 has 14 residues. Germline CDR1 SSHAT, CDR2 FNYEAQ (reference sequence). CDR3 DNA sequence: TGTGCCAGCACCTTAGGACAGGGGGCCGGGGAGCTGTTTTTT. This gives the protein CASTLGQGAGELFF.

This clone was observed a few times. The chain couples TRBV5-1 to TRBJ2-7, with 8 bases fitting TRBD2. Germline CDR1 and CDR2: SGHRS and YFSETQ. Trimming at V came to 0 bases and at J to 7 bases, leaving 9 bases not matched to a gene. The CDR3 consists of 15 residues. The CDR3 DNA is TGCGCCAGCAGCTTGGCAACTAGCGGTGGGCTGGAGCAGTACTTC. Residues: CASSLATSGGLEQYF.

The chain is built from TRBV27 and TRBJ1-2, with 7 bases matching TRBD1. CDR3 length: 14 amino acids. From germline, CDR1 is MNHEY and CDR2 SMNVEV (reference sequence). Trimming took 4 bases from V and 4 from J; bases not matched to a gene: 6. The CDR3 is CASSSRTGTYGYTF. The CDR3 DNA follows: TGTGCCAGCAGTTCCCGGACAGGCACCTATGGCTACACCTTC.

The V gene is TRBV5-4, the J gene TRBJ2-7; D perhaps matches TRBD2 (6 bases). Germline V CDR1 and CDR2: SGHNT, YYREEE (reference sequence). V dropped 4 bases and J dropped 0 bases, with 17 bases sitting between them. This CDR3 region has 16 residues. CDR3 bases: TGTGCCAGCAGCCCTCGGGCGGGGCGAAGCTCCTACGAGCAGTACTTC. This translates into CASSPRAGRSSYEQYF. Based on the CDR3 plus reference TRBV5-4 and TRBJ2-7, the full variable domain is ETGVTQSPTHLIKTRGQQVTLRCSSQSGHNTVSWYQQALGQGPQFIFQYYREEENGRGNFPPRFSGLQFPNYSSELNVNALELDDSALYLCASSPRAGRSSYEQYFGPGTRLTVT.

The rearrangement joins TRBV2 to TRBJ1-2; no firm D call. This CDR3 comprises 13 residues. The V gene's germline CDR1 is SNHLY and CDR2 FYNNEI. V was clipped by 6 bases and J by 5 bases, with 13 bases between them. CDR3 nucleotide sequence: TGTGCCAGCAGCCAACAGATCCTGTATGGCTACACCTTC. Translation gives CASSQQILYGYTF.

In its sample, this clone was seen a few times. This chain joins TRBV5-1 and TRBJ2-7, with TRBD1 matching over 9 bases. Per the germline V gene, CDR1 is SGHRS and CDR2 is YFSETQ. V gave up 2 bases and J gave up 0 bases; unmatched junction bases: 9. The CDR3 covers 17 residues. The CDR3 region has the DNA TGCGCCAGCAGCTTTGGGGGGACAGGGCCAATCTCCTACGAGCAGTACTTC. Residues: CASSFGGTGPISYEQYF.

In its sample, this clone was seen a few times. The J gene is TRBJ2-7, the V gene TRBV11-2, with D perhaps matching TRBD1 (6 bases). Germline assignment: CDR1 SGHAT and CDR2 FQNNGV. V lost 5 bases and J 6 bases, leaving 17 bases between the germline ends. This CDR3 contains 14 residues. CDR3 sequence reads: CASSPDRNSVEQYF. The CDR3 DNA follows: TGTGCCAGCAGCCCCGACAGGAATAGTGTCGAGCAGTACTTC.